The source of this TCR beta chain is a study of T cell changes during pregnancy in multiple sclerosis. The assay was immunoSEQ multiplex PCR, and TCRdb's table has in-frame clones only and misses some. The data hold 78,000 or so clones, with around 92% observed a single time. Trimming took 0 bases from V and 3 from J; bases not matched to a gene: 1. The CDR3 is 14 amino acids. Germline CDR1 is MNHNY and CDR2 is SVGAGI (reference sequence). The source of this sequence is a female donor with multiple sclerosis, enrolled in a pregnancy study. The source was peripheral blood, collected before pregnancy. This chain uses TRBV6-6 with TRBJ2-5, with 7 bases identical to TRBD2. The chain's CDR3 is CASSYSGGEETQYF. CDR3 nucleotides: TGTGCCAGCAGTTACTCGGGAGGGGAAGAGACCCAGTACTTC.